The text below deals with one TCR beta chain. This sample was included in a study of T-cell memory formation after mild COVID-19. MiXCR, run by TCRdb on the 5' RACE reads, gives a single entry per CDR3 protein. This table has 70,000 to 95,000 distinct CDR3 sequences, 9.5% to 15% appearing once. CDR1 is MNHEY and CDR2 is SVGAGI in the germline V gene. V was clipped by 0 bases and J by 7 bases, with 9 bases between them. The CDR3 sequence is 13 residues long. The chain is built from TRBV6-5 and TRBJ1-1; D is undetermined. The sequenced sample consisted of PBMCs or a T cell subset sorted from them (not recorded which). The TCR comes from a man between 18 and 35 years old who had mild COVID-19 (a few samples of this study predate the infection). Cell type and time point are not known. The CDR3 sequence is CASSYSGEGEAFF. The CDR3 nucleotides read TGTGCCAGCAGTTACTCCGGGGAGGGTGAAGCTTTCTTT.